The rows below give T cell receptor beta chains drawn from one sample of a study of Ad26.COV2.S vaccination and SARS-CoV-2 variants. Some clones are missing from TCRdb's copy, which holds only in-frame ones; the method was immunoSEQ multiplex PCR. The table shows hundreds of thousands of clones, with 75% to 95% occurring only once. The specimen comprised peripheral blood, sampled in a trial of Ad26.COV2.S vaccine versus placebo. These receptors came from a person between 18 and 59 years old who received the Ad26.COV2.S COVID-19 vaccine or a placebo. Each CDR3 is given with its conserved first and last residue. The D gene is left open where the match is weak. The size entry is marked missing in some rows and otherwise reads once, few, many or a size class.

v_call,clone_size,j_call,d_call,cdr3_aa,cdr3_nt
TRBV10-1,few,TRBJ2-1,TRBD2,CASSEASGSNEQFF,TGCGCCAGCAGTGAGGCTAGCGGGAGCAATGAGCAGTTCTTC
TRBV5-6,-,TRBJ2-3,-,CASSSPGLDAQYF,TGTGCCAGCAGCTCGCCTGGGCTAGATGCGCAGTATTTT
TRBV18,-,TRBJ1-2,-,CASSPQGGSGYTF,TGTGCCAGCTCACCACAGGGCGGCAGTGGCTACACCTTC
TRBV11-2,-,TRBJ2-3,-,CASDRAIPTDTQYF,TGTGCCAGCGATAGGGCGATTCCCACAGATACGCAGTATTTT
TRBV19,-,TRBJ1-4,-,CASSDRQWSFEKLFF,TGTGCCAGTAGTGACCGACAGTGGAGCTTCGAAAAACTGTTTTTT
TRBV5-8,-,TRBJ2-1,-,CASSRRWANNEQFF,TGTGCCAGCAGCCGCAGATGGGCCAACAATGAGCAGTTCTTC
TRBV28,-,TRBJ1-5,TRBD1,CASSNLGQLYSNQPQHF,TGTGCCAGCAGCAACTTGGGACAGCTCTATAGCAATCAGCCCCAGCATTTT
TRBV12-3/TRBV12-4,-,TRBJ2-7,-,CASSLKEYAEQYF,TGTGCCAGCAGTTTAAAAGAGTACGCCGAGCAGTACTTC
TRBV27,-,TRBJ2-1,TRBD1,CASSLDRGSYEQFF,TGTGCCAGCAGTTTGGACAGGGGTAGCTATGAGCAGTTCTTC
TRBV23-1,once,TRBJ2-5,-,CASSQAGQETQYF,TGCGCCAGCAGTCAGGCAGGGCAAGAGACCCAGTACTTC
TRBV28,-,TRBJ1-5,-,CASSFGQGINQPQHF,TGTGCCAGCAGTTTTGGACAAGGGATCAATCAGCCCCAGCATTTT
TRBV7-9,-,TRBJ2-3,-,CASSLSRGSDTQYF,TGTGCCAGCAGCTTATCTCGGGGGTCAGATACGCAGTATTTT
TRBV6-5,-,TRBJ1-2,TRBD1,CASSYGTVYGYTF,TGTGCCAGCAGTTACGGGACAGTTTATGGCTACACCTTC
TRBV7-2,-,TRBJ2-7,TRBD2,CASSLVGAGAYEQYF,TGTGCCAGCAGCTTAGTTGGGGCGGGGGCCTACGAGCAGTACTTC
TRBV7-2,few,TRBJ2-1,TRBD2,CASSPRTSEYNEQFF,TGTGCCAGCAGCCCTCGGACTAGCGAGTACAATGAGCAGTTCTTC
TRBV5-8,few,TRBJ1-5,-,CASSLDRSNQPQHF,TGTGCCAGCAGCTTGGACCGAAGCAATCAGCCCCAGCATTTT
TRBV28,-,TRBJ2-7,TRBD1,CASITAGTGDYEQYF,TGTGCCAGCATCACCGCCGGGACAGGGGACTACGAGCAGTACTTC
TRBV25-1,once,TRBJ2-1,-,CASSPGPRAYNEQFF,TGTGCCAGCAGCCCGGGACCCAGGGCTTATAATGAGCAGTTCTTC
TRBV5-1,-,TRBJ2-1,TRBD2,CASTLRATSGNEQFF,TGCGCCAGCACCCTGAGGGCGACTAGCGGCAATGAGCAGTTCTTC
TRBV6-5,-,TRBJ2-7,TRBD1,CASSYDRVVGEQYF,TGTGCCAGCAGTTACGACAGGGTCGTAGGCGAGCAGTACTTC
TRBV11-2,once,TRBJ2-7,-,CASTSATPIYEQYF,TGTGCCAGCACCTCGGCCACTCCTATCTACGAGCAGTACTTC
TRBV27,-,TRBJ2-1,-,CASRFRVSRYNEQFF,TGTGCCAGCAGGTTTAGGGTGTCCCGTTACAATGAGCAGTTCTTC
TRBV7-3,once,TRBJ2-1,TRBD1,CASSLGQGSDNEQFF,TGTGCCAGCAGCCTCGGACAGGGATCCGACAATGAGCAGTTCTTC
TRBV1,-,TRBJ2-7,-,CTSSQDTSPYEQYF,TGCACCAGCAGCCAAGATACTAGCCCCTACGAGCAGTACTTC
TRBV4-3,once,TRBJ1-4,-,CASSLNSDLNEKLFF,TGCGCCAGCAGCCTAAACAGCGACCTTAATGAAAAACTGTTTTTT
TRBV11-2,-,TRBJ2-1,-,CASSWNRVSNEQFF,TGTGCCAGCAGCTGGAACCGGGTCAGCAATGAGCAGTTCTTC
TRBV4-1,-,TRBJ1-2,-,CASSQDSGPGNGYTF,TGCGCCAGCAGCCAAGATTCGGGCCCTGGGAATGGCTACACCTTC
TRBV7-3,-,TRBJ2-2,-,CASSFGRSGELFF,TGTGCCAGCAGCTTCGGGAGATCCGGGGAGCTGTTTTTT
TRBV10-3,-,TRBJ2-2,TRBD2,CAISDSGRRTGELFF,TGTGCCATCAGTGATAGCGGGAGGCGCACCGGGGAGCTGTTTTTT
TRBV7-2,-,TRBJ2-7,-,CASSLRRSYEQYF,TGTGCCAGCAGCTTAAGACGGTCCTACGAGCAGTACTTC
TRBV7-8,once,TRBJ1-1,-,CASSLLENTEAFF,TGTGCCAGCAGCTTACTAGAAAACACTGAAGCTTTCTTT
TRBV10-3,-,TRBJ2-7,TRBD2,CAISEISGSVDEQYF,TGTGCCATCAGTGAGATAAGCGGGAGTGTCGACGAGCAGTACTTC
TRBV12-5,once,TRBJ2-3,-,CASGLDGGRADTQYF,TGTGCTAGTGGTTTGGACGGGGGGCGGGCAGATACGCAGTATTTT
TRBV30,-,TRBJ1-1,-,CAWSVLERNTEAFF,TGTGCCTGGAGTGTCTTAGAAAGAAACACTGAAGCTTTCTTT
TRBV5-4,-,TRBJ2-1,TRBD2,CASSNTSVEQFF,TGTGCCAGCAGCAATACTAGCGTGGAGCAGTTCTTC
TRBV3-1/TRBV3-2,-,TRBJ1-6,-,CASSPWGEGNSPLHF,TGTGCCAGCAGCCCTTGGGGTGAGGGTAATTCACCCCTCCACTTT
TRBV11-2,-,TRBJ2-7,TRBD2,CASSLVPTSGEQYF,TGTGCCAGCAGCTTAGTCCCCACTAGCGGAGAGCAGTACTTC
TRBV7-9,-,TRBJ1-6,-,CASSLFDIYSPLHF,TGTGCCAGCAGCTTATTTGATATCTATTCACCCCTCCACTTT
TRBV19,-,TRBJ2-3,TRBD1,CASSRSGDRGKYF,TGTGCCAGTAGCCGATCAGGGGACAGGGGAAAGTATTTT
TRBV7-8,-,TRBJ2-5,-,CASSNPAWTAGKTQYF,TGTGCCAGCAGTAATCCAGCCTGGACGGCCGGGAAGACCCAGTACTTC
TRBV5-5,once,TRBJ2-3,TRBD2,CASSSHLSSGIRTDTQYF,TGTGCCAGCAGCTCGCATCTGTCCAGCGGGATTAGAACAGATACGCAGTATTTT
TRBV10-3,-,TRBJ2-3,-,CAMSGLTTDTQYF,TGTGCCATGTCGGGACTTACCACAGATACGCAGTATTTT
TRBV6-5,-,TRBJ2-7,-,CASSRGWDEQYF,TGTGCCAGCAGTCGGGGCTGGGACGAGCAGTACTTC
TRBV27,-,TRBJ2-1,TRBD2,CASRSFRAGGYNEQFF,TGTGCCAGCCGCAGTTTTAGAGCGGGAGGTTACAATGAGCAGTTCTTC
TRBV4-3,-,TRBJ2-3,TRBD2,CASSQELAGGRPISTDTQYF,TGCGCCAGCAGCCAAGAACTAGCGGGAGGAAGACCCATTAGCACAGATACGCAGTATTTT
TRBV11-1,once,TRBJ2-2,TRBD1,CASSLGQGSGELFF,TGTGCCAGCAGCTTGGGACAGGGTAGCGGGGAGCTGTTTTTT
TRBV11-2,few,TRBJ2-1,TRBD2,CASSLTGTSGPYNEQFF,TGTGCCAGCAGCTTGACCGGGACTAGCGGACCCTACAATGAGCAGTTCTTC
TRBV2,-,TRBJ2-7,-,CASSLTYEQYF,TGTGCCAGTTCCCTCACCTACGAGCAGTACTTC
TRBV29-1,-,TRBJ2-3,TRBD2,CSAGAAGGTDTQYF,TGCAGCGCCGGCGCGGCGGGAGGGACGGATACGCAGTATTTT
TRBV6-5,-,TRBJ1-5,-,CASRGGVQPQHF,TGTGCCAGCAGGGGGGGGGTCCAGCCCCAGCATTTT